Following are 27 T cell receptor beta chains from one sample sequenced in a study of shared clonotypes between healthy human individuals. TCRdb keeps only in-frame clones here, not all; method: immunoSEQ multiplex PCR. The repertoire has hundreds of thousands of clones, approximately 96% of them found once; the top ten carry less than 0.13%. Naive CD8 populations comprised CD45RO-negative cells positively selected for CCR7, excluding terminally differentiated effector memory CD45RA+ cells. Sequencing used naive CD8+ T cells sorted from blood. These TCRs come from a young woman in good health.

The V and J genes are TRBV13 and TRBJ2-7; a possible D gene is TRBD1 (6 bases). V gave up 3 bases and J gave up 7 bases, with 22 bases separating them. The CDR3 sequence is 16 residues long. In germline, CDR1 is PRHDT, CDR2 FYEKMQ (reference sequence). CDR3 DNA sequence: TGTGCCAGCAGCTTCAACAGGGACCTAAGAACGAAGGAGCAGTACTTC. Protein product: CASSFNRDLRTKEQYF.

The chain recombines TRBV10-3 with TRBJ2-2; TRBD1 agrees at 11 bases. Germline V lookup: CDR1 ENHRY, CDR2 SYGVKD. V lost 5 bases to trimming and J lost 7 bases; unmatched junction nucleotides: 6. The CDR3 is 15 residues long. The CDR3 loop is CAISRPGQGDGELFF. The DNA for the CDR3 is TGTGCCATCAGTCGACCGGGACAGGGGGACGGGGAGCTGTTTTTT.

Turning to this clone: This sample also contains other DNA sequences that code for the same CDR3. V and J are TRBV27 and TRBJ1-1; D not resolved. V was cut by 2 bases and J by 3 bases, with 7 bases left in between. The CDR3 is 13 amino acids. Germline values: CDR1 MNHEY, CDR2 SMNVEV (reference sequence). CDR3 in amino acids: CASSLLHHTEAFF. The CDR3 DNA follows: TGTGCCAGCAGTTTACTTCATCACACTGAAGCTTTCTTT.

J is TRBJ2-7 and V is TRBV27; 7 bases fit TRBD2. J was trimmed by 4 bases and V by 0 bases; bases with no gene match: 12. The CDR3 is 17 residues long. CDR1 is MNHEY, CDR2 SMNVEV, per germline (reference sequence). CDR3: CASSLSPYAAGVYEQYF. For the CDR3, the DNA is TGTGCCAGCAGTTTATCCCCCTATGCGGCGGGAGTTTACGAGCAGTACTTC.

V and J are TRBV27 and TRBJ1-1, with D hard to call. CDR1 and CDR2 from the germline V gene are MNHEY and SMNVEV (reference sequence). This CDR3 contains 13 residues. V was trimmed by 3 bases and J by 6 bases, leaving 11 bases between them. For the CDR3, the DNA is TGTGCCAGCAGTTTCTTAACCCATGCTGAAGCTTTCTTT. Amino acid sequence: CASSFLTHAEAFF.

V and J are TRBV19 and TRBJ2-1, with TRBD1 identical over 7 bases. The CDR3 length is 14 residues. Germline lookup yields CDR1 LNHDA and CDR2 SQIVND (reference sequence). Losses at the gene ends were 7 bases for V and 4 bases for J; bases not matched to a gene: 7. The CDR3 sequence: CASKRQGNYNEQFF. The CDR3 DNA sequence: TGTGCCAGTAAGCGACAGGGAAATTACAATGAGCAGTTCTTC.

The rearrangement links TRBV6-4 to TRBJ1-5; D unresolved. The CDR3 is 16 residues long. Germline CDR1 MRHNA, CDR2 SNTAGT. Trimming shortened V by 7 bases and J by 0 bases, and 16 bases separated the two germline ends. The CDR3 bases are TGTGCCAGCATTCTGCGGGAGCAGTATAGCAATCAGCCCCAGCATTTT. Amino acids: CASILREQYSNQPQHF.

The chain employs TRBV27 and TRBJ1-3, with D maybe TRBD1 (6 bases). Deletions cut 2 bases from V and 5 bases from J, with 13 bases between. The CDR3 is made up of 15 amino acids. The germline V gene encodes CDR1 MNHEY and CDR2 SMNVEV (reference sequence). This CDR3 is CASSLRQDKRNTIYF. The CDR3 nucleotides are TGTGCCAGCAGTTTACGACAGGATAAGAGAAACACCATATATTTT.

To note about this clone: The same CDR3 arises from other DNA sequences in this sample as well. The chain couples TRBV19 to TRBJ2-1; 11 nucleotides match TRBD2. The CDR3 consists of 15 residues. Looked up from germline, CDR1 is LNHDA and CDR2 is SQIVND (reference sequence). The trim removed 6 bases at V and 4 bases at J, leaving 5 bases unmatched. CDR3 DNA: TGTGCCAGTAGCCTCCTAGCGGGAGGATACAATGAGCAGTTCTTC. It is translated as CASSLLAGGYNEQFF. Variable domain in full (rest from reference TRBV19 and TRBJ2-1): DGGITQSPKYLFRKEGQNVTLSCEQNLNHDAMYWYRQDPGQGLRLIYYSQIVNDFQKGDIAEGYSVSREKKESFPLTVTSAQKNPTAFYLCASSLLAGGYNEQFFGPGTRLTVL.

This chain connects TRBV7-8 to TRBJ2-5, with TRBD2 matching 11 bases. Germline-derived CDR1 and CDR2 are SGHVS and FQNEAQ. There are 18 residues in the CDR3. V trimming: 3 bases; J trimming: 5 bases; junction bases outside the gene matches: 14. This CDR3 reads CASSFGSGRALQGETQYF. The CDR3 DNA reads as TGTGCCAGCAGCTTTGGTAGCGGGAGGGCTCTTCAGGGGGAGACCCAGTACTTC.

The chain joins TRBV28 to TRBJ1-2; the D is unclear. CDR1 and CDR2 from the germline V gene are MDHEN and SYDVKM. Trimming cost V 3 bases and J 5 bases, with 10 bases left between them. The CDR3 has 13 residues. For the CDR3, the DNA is TGTGCCAGCAGTTTGGTACCTAGGTATGGCTACACCTTC. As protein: CASSLVPRYGYTF.

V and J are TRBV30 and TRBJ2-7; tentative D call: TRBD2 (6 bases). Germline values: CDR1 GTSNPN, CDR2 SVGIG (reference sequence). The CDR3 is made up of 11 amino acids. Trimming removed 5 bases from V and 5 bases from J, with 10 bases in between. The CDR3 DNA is TGTGCCTGGCGCGGGGTCCACGAGCAGTACTTC. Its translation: CAWRGVHEQYF. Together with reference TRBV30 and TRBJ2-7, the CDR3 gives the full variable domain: SQTIHQWPATLVQPVGSPLSLECTVEGTSNPNLYWYRQAAGRGLQLLFYSVGIGQISSEVPQNLSASRPQDRQFILSSKKLLLSDSGFYLCAWRGVHEQYFGPGTRLTVT.

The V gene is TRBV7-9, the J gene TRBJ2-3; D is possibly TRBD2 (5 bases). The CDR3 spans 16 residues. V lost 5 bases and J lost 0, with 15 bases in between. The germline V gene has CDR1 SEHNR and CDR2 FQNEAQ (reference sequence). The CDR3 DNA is TGTGCCAGCAGCCCCACCACTGGCGGGAGCACAGATACGCAGTATTTT. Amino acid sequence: CASSPTTGGSTDTQYF.

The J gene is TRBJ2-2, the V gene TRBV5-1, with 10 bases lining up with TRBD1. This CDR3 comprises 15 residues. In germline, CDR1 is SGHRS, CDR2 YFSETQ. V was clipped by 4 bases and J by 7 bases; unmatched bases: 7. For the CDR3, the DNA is TGCGCCAGCAGCAAGGACAGGGGGGTCGGCGGGGAGCTGTTTTTT. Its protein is CASSKDRGVGGELFF.

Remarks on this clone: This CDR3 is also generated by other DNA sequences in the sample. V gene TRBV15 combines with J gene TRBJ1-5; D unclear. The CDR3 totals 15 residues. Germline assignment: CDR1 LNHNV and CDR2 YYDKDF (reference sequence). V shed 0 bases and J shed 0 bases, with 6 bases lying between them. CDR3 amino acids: CATSRDRGSNQPQHF. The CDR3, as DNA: TGTGCCACCAGCAGAGACCGGGGTAGCAATCAGCCCCAGCATTTT. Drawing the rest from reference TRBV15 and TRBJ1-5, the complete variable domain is DAMVIQNPRYQVTQFGKPVTLSCSQTLNHNVMYWYQQKSSQAPKLLFHYYDKDFNNEADTPDNFQSRRPNTSFCFLDIRSPGLGDTAMYLCATSRDRGSNQPQHFGDGTRLSIL.

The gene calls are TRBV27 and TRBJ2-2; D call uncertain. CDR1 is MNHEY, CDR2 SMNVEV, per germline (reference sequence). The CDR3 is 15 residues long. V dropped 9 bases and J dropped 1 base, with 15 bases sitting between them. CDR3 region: CASALEPGNTGELFF. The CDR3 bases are TGTGCCAGTGCTCTGGAACCAGGGAACACCGGGGAGCTGTTTTTT.

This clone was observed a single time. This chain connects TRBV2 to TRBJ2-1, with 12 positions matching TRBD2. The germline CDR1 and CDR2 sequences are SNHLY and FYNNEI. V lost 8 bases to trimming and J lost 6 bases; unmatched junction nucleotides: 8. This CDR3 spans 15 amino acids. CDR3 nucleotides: TGTGCCAGCCGCTCGACTAGCGGGAGCCTCAATGAGCAGTTCTTC. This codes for CASRSTSGSLNEQFF.

The CDR3 region has the DNA TGTGCCAGCAGTAGGGGAAAGATTAACACCGGGGAGCTGTTTTTT. It encodes CASSRGKINTGELFF. The rearrangement joins TRBV11-3 to TRBJ2-2, with D tentatively TRBD1 (5 bases). V was trimmed by 6 bases and J by 2 bases, leaving 13 bases between them. Germline CDR1 reads SGHNT; CDR2 reads YENEEA. The CDR3 has 15 amino acids.

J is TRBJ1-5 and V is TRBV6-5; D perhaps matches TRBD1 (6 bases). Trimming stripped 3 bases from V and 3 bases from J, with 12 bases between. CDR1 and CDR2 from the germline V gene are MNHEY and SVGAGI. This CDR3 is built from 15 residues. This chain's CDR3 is CASSYGGQLNQPQHF. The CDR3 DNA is TGTGCCAGCAGTTATGGGGGCCAGCTCAATCAGCCCCAGCATTTT.

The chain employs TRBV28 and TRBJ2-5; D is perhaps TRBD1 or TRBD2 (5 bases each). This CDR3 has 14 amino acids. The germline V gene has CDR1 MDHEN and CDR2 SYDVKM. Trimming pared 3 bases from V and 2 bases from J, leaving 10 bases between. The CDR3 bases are TGTGCCAGCAGTTTTCAGGGACCACAAGAGACCCAGTACTTC. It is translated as CASSFQGPQETQYF. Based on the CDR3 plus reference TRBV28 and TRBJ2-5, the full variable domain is DVKVTQSSRYLVKRTGEKVFLECVQDMDHENMFWYRQDPGLGLRLIYFSYDVKMKEKGDIPEGYSVSREKKERFSLILESASTNQTSMYLCASSFQGPQETQYFGPGTRLLVL.

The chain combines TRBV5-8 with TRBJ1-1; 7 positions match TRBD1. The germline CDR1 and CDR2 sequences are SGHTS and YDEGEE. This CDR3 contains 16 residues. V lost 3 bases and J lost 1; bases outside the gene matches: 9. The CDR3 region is CASSWALRTGNTEAFF. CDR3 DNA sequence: TGTGCCAGCAGCTGGGCCCTTAGGACAGGGAACACTGAAGCTTTCTTT.

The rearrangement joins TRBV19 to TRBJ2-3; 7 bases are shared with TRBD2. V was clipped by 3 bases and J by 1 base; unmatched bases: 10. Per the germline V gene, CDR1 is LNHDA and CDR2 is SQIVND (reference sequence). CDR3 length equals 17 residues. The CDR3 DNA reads TGTGCCAGTAGTATTTTTCTAGCGGACCGGGGCACAGATACGCAGTATTTT. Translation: CASSIFLADRGTDTQYF.

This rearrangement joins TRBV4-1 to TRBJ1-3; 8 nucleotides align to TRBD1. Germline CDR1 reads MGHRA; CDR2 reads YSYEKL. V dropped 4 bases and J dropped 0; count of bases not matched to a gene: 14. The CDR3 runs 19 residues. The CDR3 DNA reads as TGCGCCAGCAGCCGAGTGACAGGGGTTAATCCAGTCTCTGGAAACACCATATATTTT. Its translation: CASSRVTGVNPVSGNTIYF.

CDR3 in DNA: TGTGCCAGCAACCGGGCGGGGATGAACACTGAAGCTTTCTTT. This gives the protein CASNRAGMNTEAFF. The J gene is TRBJ1-1, the V gene TRBV27; no clear D gene. V shed 7 bases and J shed 0 bases, with 12 bases lying between them. Germline CDR1 reads MNHEY; CDR2 reads SMNVEV (reference sequence). This CDR3 is built from 14 residues.

This CDR3 reads CASRLAMDDTQYF. Here the CDR3 DNA reads TGTGCCAGCAGACTAGCTATGGATGATACGCAGTATTTT. This chain connects TRBV27 to TRBJ2-3; tentatively, D is TRBD2 (6 bases). From germline, CDR1 is MNHEY and CDR2 SMNVEV (reference sequence). V lost 6 bases and J 6 bases, leaving 13 bases between the germline ends. CDR3 length equals 13 residues.

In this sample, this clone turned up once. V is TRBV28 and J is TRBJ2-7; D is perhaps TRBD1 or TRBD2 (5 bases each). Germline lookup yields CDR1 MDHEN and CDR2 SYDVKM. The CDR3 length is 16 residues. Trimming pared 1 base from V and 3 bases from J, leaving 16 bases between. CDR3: CASSLSLGERVYEQYF. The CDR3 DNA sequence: TGTGCCAGCAGTTTATCATTGGGGGAAAGGGTCTACGAGCAGTACTTC.

CDR3 region: CASSLDISNTEAFF. In DNA form, the CDR3 reads TGTGCCAGCAGCCTGGACATATCGAACACTGAAGCTTTCTTT. The chain combines TRBV11-2 with TRBJ1-1, with D possibly being TRBD1 (5 bases). The CDR3 totals 14 residues. Germline V gene sequence: CDR1 SGHAT, CDR2 FQNNGV. V shed 5 bases and J shed 1 base, with 11 bases lying between them.